This T cell receptor beta chain was sequenced during a study of vaccination and CD4 T cells after COVID-19. Study-wide results and limits: The median SARS-CoV-2-reactive clonotype number increased from about 20 to 38, without statistical significance.

Treatment meaning: roughly ten-day PBMC culture with coronavirus spike peptide pools or control peptides (ViraFEST assay). The sample holds a few counts of this clonotype. Its target is not known. Sequencing of DNA taken from cultured CD4+ T cells relied on the Oncomine TCR Beta short-read assay. Genomic DNA was isolated from cultured CD4+ T cells. A single record per CDR3 protein comes from TCRdb applying MiXCR to the PCR reads. The sample consists of approximately 12,000 distinct CDR3 sequences, roughly 44% of them appearing once. The CDR3 spans 13 residues. V trimming: 11 bases; J trimming: 5 bases; junction bases outside the gene matches: 11. Germline V lookup: CDR1 MNHNS, CDR2 SASEGT.

This chain links TRBV6-1 with TRBJ1-1; TRBD1 matches at 7 bases. Sequenced: cultured CD4+ T cells from blood. This receptor was taken from a human donor with COVID-19. Here the CDR3 DNA reads TGTGCCTCCCAGGGGGGGGCGTATACTGAAGCTTTCTTT. Protein sequence: CASQGGAYTEAFF.